The source of this T cell receptor (beta chain) is a study of blood T cell repertoires in COVID-19. Study at large: Sites across the United States, Italy and Spain contributed samples from acute and convalescent COVID-19. The analysed material was cDNA or gDNA that came from T cells, B-cell-depleted T cells, or PBMCs.

Under the authors' procedure: Amplification of reference gene primers provided the estimated nucleated cell counts. Assay: immunoSEQ multiplex PCR; the TCRdb copy retains only in-frame clones and omits some. V and J calls and clone size come straight from that table; D and trimming were deduced from the DNA. Of 75,000 to 100,000 clones listed, more than 75% are singletons. V was shortened by 3 bases and J by 0 bases, with 9 bases between the two germline ends. Per germline, CDR1 MDHEN and CDR2 SYDVKM. There are 15 residues in the CDR3. The clonotype originates from a human donor in a cohort sampled during active COVID-19. The chain combines TRBV28 with TRBJ1-5; D unresolved. Sequencing was carried out using peripheral blood. CDR3 nucleotide sequence: TGTGCCAGCAGTTTTTTTGGCCTTAGCAATCAGCCCCAGCATTTT. It is translated as CASSFFGLSNQPQHF.